The rows below give T cell receptor beta chains drawn from one sample of a study of T cells expressing NK-cell markers. After re-calling the 5' RACE reads, TCRdb lists one entry per CDR3 protein, DNA absent. Across under 600,000 distinct CDR3 sequences, the top ten clones capture 1.4% to 1.5% of the sample. The sample was blood T cells: a sorted CD56 or NKG2C T cell subset, CD4+ or CD8+ T cells, or bulk PBMC T cells (not recorded which). The receptor set was obtained from a woman aged 45-59 years in good health. CDR3s include the opening cysteine and the closing phenylalanine or tryptophan.

V gene	J gene	CDR3 protein
TRBV12-3/TRBV12-4	TRBJ1-5	CASSPHQGTGSQPQHF
TRBV12-3/TRBV12-4	TRBJ2-4	CASSLTPRQVWGNIQYF
TRBV5-6	TRBJ1-6	CASSLAVGPLHF
TRBV6-1	TRBJ2-2	CASPQTGNTGELFF
TRBV12-3/TRBV12-4	TRBJ2-3	CATSPRRLGTDTQYF
TRBV3-1	TRBJ2-1	CASSHLLAGAYNEQFF
TRBV29-1	TRBJ1-1	CSVSRGYTEAFF
TRBV5-1	TRBJ1-2	CASSFSQNYGYTF
TRBV11-3	TRBJ2-5	CASSFPRDAVETQYF
TRBV10-3	TRBJ2-3	CAISESGGLAGARTDTQYF
TRBV10-3	TRBJ2-2	CAIKNTEPGELFF
TRBV7-2	TRBJ2-3	CASSLDRHTDTQYF
TRBV7-7	TRBJ2-1	CASSSAASDLHEQFF
TRBV20-1	TRBJ2-7	CSALQGTYEQYF
TRBV9	TRBJ2-6	CASSTQSSGANVLTF
TRBV5-1	TRBJ2-3	CASSLMDLGSRHTQYF
TRBV7-9	TRBJ2-3	CASSTTQGASTDTQYF
TRBV18	TRBJ2-1	CASSPKDKHYNEQFF
TRBV12-3/TRBV12-4	TRBJ2-1	CASSLGRASPYNEQFF
TRBV5-1	TRBJ1-3	CASSDPDRLVGNTIYF
TRBV5-1	TRBJ2-3	CASSSSWGATNTDTQYF
TRBV4-1	TRBJ2-7	CASSRGHGVTYEQYF
TRBV5-1	TRBJ1-1	CASSLSLPGRDTEAFF
TRBV2	TRBJ1-5	CASRGDTIFNQPQHF
TRBV27	TRBJ2-3	CASLPRLAGEDTQYF
TRBV7-9	TRBJ2-7	CASSPRLAGVSIYEQYF
TRBV5-1	TRBJ1-1	CASSLRARSTEAFF
TRBV9	TRBJ2-6	CASSERGSGANVLTF
TRBV6-1	TRBJ1-2	CASSPGREYGYTF
TRBV6-6	TRBJ2-2	CASSYSARGLNTGELFF
TRBV5-1	TRBJ2-1	CASSFGLSGSSYNEQFF
TRBV2	TRBJ2-7	CASTDGIPYEQYF
TRBV20-1	TRBJ1-2	CSARDAGQLTNYGYTF
TRBV4-1	TRBJ2-1	CASSQPRSPYNEQFF
TRBV12-3/TRBV12-4	TRBJ2-5	CASSLIGSGSYQETQYF
TRBV7-2	TRBJ2-5	CASSSTGQRRETQYF
TRBV30	TRBJ2-2	CASGVPIGELFF
TRBV27	TRBJ2-7	CASSLYWLNEQYF
TRBV12-3/TRBV12-4	TRBJ1-1	CASSLWGIRMNTEAFF
TRBV3-1	TRBJ2-1	CASSLRTSGLREQFF
TRBV24-1	TRBJ2-2	CATSDLGHETGELFF
TRBV24-1	TRBJ2-3	CATRSRIPDTQYF
TRBV5-1	TRBJ2-5	CASSFSSGYQETQYF
TRBV10-3	TRBJ2-3	CAIQAGNTDTQYF
TRBV15	TRBJ2-2	CATSRDEREGRTGELFF
TRBV5-1	TRBJ2-7	CASSLVWQTYEQYF
TRBV20-1	TRBJ2-3	CSARPGLPTDTQYF
TRBV3-1	TRBJ2-5	CASSQDVIAGGSYQETQYF
TRBV24-1	TRBJ1-1	CATQGTGGNTEAFF
TRBV29-1	TRBJ1-2	CSVEDRVGVGYTF
TRBV7-9	TRBJ2-2	CASSRPGQSESGELFF
TRBV6-5	TRBJ1-3	CASSYGDRSSGNTIYF
TRBV5-5	TRBJ2-1	CASSLQSGQYVVRQFF
TRBV11-2	TRBJ2-1	CASRGGSTDEQFF
TRBV5-1	TRBJ1-1	CASSTGGLRTEAFF